Shown below are 27 T cell receptor beta chains from a single sample sequenced in a study of T cell repertoires in cytomegalovirus infection. MiXCR was run by TCRdb on the reads, yielding one entry per CDR3 protein. This table has about 450,000 distinct CDR3 sequences, approximately 30% appearing once. Sequenced material: PBMCs. The receptors here all came from a human donor in good health (CMV status not recorded). Some clones in this sample may be carry-over from other donors' samples.

At least ten counts were recorded for this clonotype. This rearrangement joins TRBV6-6 to TRBJ1-5, with a weak D call TRBD1 (5 bases). CDR1 is MNHNY, CDR2 SVGAGI, per germline (reference sequence). The CDR3 spans 14 residues. V was pared by 6 bases and J by 1 base, with 10 bases between. CDR3 loop: CASSYRDSNQPQHF. For the CDR3, the DNA is TGTGCCAGCAGCTACCGGGACAGCAATCAGCCCCAGCATTTT.

This clonotype was observed many times. The chain links TRBV12-3 or TRBV12-4 to TRBJ2-5; TRBD2 matches at 8 bases. V gave up 4 bases and J gave up 2 bases; unmatched junction bases: 6. The CDR3 spans 15 residues. This CDR3 is CASSSQTSDQETQYF. The CDR3 DNA sequence: TGTGCCAGCAGTTCCCAGACTAGCGATCAAGAGACCCAGTACTTC.

The chain carries TRBV3-1 and TRBJ2-5; 9 bases line up with TRBD2. Unmatched junction bases numbered 7, after V lost 4 bases and J lost 4 bases. Germline lookup yields CDR1 LGHDT and CDR2 YNNKEL (reference sequence). The CDR3 contains 15 residues. CDR3 in amino acids: CASSRLAGAGETQYF. CDR3 nucleotide sequence: TGTGCCAGCAGCCGATTAGCGGGGGCGGGAGAGACCCAGTACTTC.

V gene TRBV7-9 combines with J gene TRBJ1-2; D is unclear. This CDR3 comprises 15 residues. The V and J ends lost 4 bases and 4 bases respectively, with 16 bases between them. In germline, CDR1 is SEHNR, CDR2 FQNEAQ (reference sequence). CDR3 amino acids: CASSSPMDPSYGYTF. CDR3 sequence (DNA): TGTGCCAGCAGCTCGCCGATGGATCCAAGCTATGGCTACACCTTC.

V is TRBV12-3 or TRBV12-4 and J is TRBJ2-3; TRBD2 might be the D (5 bases). The CDR3 runs 13 residues. V lost 3 bases and J lost 3, with 7 bases in between. CDR3 bases: TGTGCCAGCAGTTTGAGGGTAACAGATACGCAGTATTTT. It is translated as CASSLRVTDTQYF.

The chain links TRBV9 to TRBJ2-7, with a weak D call TRBD2 (5 bases). V shed 0 bases and J shed 6 bases, with 13 bases lying between them. Per germline, CDR1 SGDLS and CDR2 YYNGEE. This CDR3 region has 14 residues. This CDR3 is CASSVDGIGSEQYF. CDR3 nucleotide sequence: TGTGCCAGCAGCGTAGATGGCATTGGGAGCGAGCAGTACTTC. Looking up the rest from reference TRBV9 and TRBJ2-7 gives the full variable domain: DSGVTQTPKHLITATGQRVTLRCSPRSGDLSVYWYQQSLDQGLQFLIQYYNGEERAKGNILERFSAQQFPDLHSELNLSSLELGDSALYFCASSVDGIGSEQYFGPGTRLTVT.

This clonotype appeared a single time. The chain links TRBV6-6 to TRBJ1-3, with a tentative D call TRBD1 (6 bases). The germline gives CDR1 MNHNY, CDR2 SVGAGI (reference sequence). This CDR3 is 11 amino acids long. The germline V and J ends were trimmed by 8 bases and 11 bases, with 13 bases remaining between them. CDR3 DNA sequence: TGTGCCAGCGGGTCAGGGGCAGCCATATATTTT. It specifies CASGSGAAIYF.

This clonotype was observed once. A much bigger clone sits one base away, suggesting this may be a read error. Because it lacks the conserved phenylalanine or tryptophan at the end, this CDR3 is likely a read error. The chain carries TRBV7-2 and TRBJ1-5; D gene uncertain. Trimming left V 3 bases short and J 0 bases short, with 9 bases between. The CDR3 length is 15 residues. The germline V gene has CDR1 SGHTA and CDR2 FQGNSA. In nucleotides, the CDR3 is TGTGCCAGCAGCTTGCTCCAGAATAGCAATCAGCCCCAGCATTGT. This encodes CASSLLQNSNQPQHC.

The chain has TRBV4-2 and TRBJ2-3, with 10 bases identical to TRBD2. Germline loops: CDR1 LGHNA, CDR2 YNFKEQ. The CDR3 has 17 residues. With V trimmed by 0 bases and J by 4 bases, 7 bases remained unmatched. CDR3 amino acids: CASSQDLSSGGSDTQYF. Here the CDR3 DNA reads TGTGCCAGCAGCCAAGATCTTTCTAGCGGGGGTTCAGATACGCAGTATTTT.

Remarks on this clonotype: A much larger clone differs from this one at a single base, so this may be a read error. The V and J genes are TRBV7-2 and TRBJ2-3; TRBD2 matches at 12 bases. Germline lookup yields CDR1 SGHTA and CDR2 FQGNSA. The CDR3 spans 15 residues. V shed 9 bases, J shed 4 bases, and the junction held 8 bases outside the gene matches. CDR3 in amino acids: CARRRTSGAADTQYF. The CDR3 DNA reads as TGTGCCAGAAGGAGGACTAGCGGGGCCGCAGATACGCAGTATTTT.

J is TRBJ1-2 and V is TRBV9; a weak D match, TRBD1 (5 bases). Germline V CDR1 and CDR2: SGDLS, YYNGEE. V dropped 3 bases and J dropped 4 bases, with 13 bases sitting between them. CDR3 length: 14 amino acids. The CDR3 loop is CASSGGTALYGYTF. The CDR3 DNA sequence: TGTGCCAGCAGCGGGGGGACGGCGCTCTATGGCTACACCTTC.

The chain joins TRBV6-1 to TRBJ1-2; tentative D call: TRBD1 (6 bases). V gave up 8 bases and J gave up 8 bases, with 15 bases separating them. The V gene's germline CDR1 is MNHNS and CDR2 SASEGT. The CDR3 extends over 12 amino acids. The CDR3 spells CASGVRGAGYTF. The CDR3, as DNA: TGTGCCAGCGGAGTCAGGGGAGCCGGCTACACCTTC.

This clonotype was found a few times. This rearrangement joins TRBV24-1 to TRBJ2-3; D tentatively reads TRBD1 or TRBD2 (5 bases each). CDR1 and CDR2 (germline): KGHDR, SFDVKD. The CDR3 extends over 16 amino acids. V was trimmed by 7 bases and J by 0 bases, leaving 16 bases between them. This CDR3 is CATRGTGQASTDTQYF. CDR3 in DNA: TGTGCCACCAGGGGGACGGGGCAGGCTAGCACAGATACGCAGTATTTT.

V is TRBV5-1 and J is TRBJ2-5; no clear D gene. The germline V gene encodes CDR1 SGHRS and CDR2 YFSETQ. The CDR3 spans 16 residues. V lost 0 bases and J lost 2, with 14 bases in between. The CDR3 DNA reads as TGCGCCAGCAGCTTGGGGGGTTCTGCTCAGCAAGAGACCCAGTACTTC. Translated: CASSLGGSAQQETQYF. The entire variable domain, with the rest obtained from reference TRBV5-1 and TRBJ2-5, is as follows: KAGVTQTPRYLIKTRGQQVTLSCSPISGHRSVSWYQQTPGQGLQFLFEYFSETQRNKGNFPGRFSGRQFSNSRSEMNVSTLELGDSALYLCASSLGGSAQQETQYFGPGTRLLVL.

This clonotype was found many times. This chain links TRBV18 with TRBJ2-5; TRBD2 might be the D (5 bases). V lost 8 bases to trimming and J lost 5 bases, with 9 bases between them. CDR1 KGHSH and CDR2 LQKENI come from the germline V gene. The CDR3 consists of 11 residues. CDR3 in DNA: TGTGCCAGCAGTCCGGGGGAGACCCAGTACTTC. Translated, it gives CASSPGETQYF.

Ten or more counts support this clonotype. This chain links TRBV24-1 with TRBJ2-5, with 11 bases matching TRBD2. The CDR3 runs 17 residues. Germline V CDR1 and CDR2: KGHDR, SFDVKD. Trimming removed 4 bases from V and 2 bases from J; junction bases left unmatched: 8. CDR3 in amino acids: CATSDLPSGGQQETQYF. Here the CDR3 DNA reads TGTGCCACCAGTGACCTCCCTAGCGGGGGGCAGCAAGAGACCCAGTACTTC.

This clonotype came up a few times. The chain couples TRBV4-3 to TRBJ2-5; D could derive from TRBD1 or TRBD2 (5 bases each). The V and J ends lost 0 bases and 12 bases respectively, with 17 bases between them. The length of the CDR3 is 14 residues. Germline-derived CDR1 and CDR2 are LGHNA and YSLEER. CDR3 residues: CASSQDRGPTAKYF. CDR3 coding DNA: TGCGCCAGCAGCCAAGATCGGGGACCAACCGCGAAGTACTTC.

Only a few counts were recorded for this clonotype. J is TRBJ1-2 and V is TRBV7-6; 8 nucleotides agree with TRBD1. Per germline, CDR1 SGHVS and CDR2 FNYEAQ. J lost 7 bases, V lost 2 bases, and 9 bases had no gene match. The length of the CDR3 is 15 residues. The DNA for the CDR3 is TGTGCCAGCAGCTTACCCTTGGACAGGGTTGGTGGCTACACCTTC. This sequence encodes CASSLPLDRVGGYTF.

The chain joins TRBV25-1 to TRBJ1-1, with a tentative D call TRBD1 (6 bases). The V end lost 8 bases, the J end lost 4 bases, and 14 bases lay between the germline ends. The CDR3 is 13 residues long. CDR1 MGHDK and CDR2 SYGVNS come from the germline V gene. CDR3 DNA: TGTGCCAGCCACTCGACAGGATTCACTGAAGCTTTCTTT. This translates into CASHSTGFTEAFF.

This chain joins TRBV4-1 and TRBJ1-2; D gene ambiguous. The germline V and J ends were trimmed by 4 bases and 4 bases, with 19 bases remaining between them. The CDR3 loop spans 16 amino acids. Germline lookup yields CDR1 MGHRA and CDR2 YSYEKL. The CDR3 sequence: CASSPGAQAWGYGYTF. CDR3 DNA sequence: TGCGCCAGCAGCCCCGGAGCGCAGGCCTGGGGCTATGGCTACACCTTC.

The chain is built from TRBV7-8 and TRBJ2-5, with D unresolved. The V gene lost 5 bases and the J gene lost 0 bases, with 13 bases spanning the gap. From germline, CDR1 is SGHVS and CDR2 FQNEAQ. This CDR3 has 15 residues. The CDR3 here is CASSESTGNQETQYF. The CDR3 bases are TGTGCCAGCAGCGAATCGACCGGTAACCAAGAGACCCAGTACTTC.

Ten or more counts support this clonotype. Germline and junction disagree at one end, which may indicate a read error. The chain is built from TRBV11-2 and TRBJ2-7; no reliable D call. This CDR3 is 12 amino acids long. CDR1 SGHAT and CDR2 FQNNGV come from the germline V gene. The CDR3 coding sequence is TGTGCCAGCAGCTTAGATCGGAGACATCAATCCTTC. Protein: CASSLDRRHQSF. The variable domain in full, completed from reference TRBV11-2 and TRBJ2-7, reads EAGVAQSPRYKIIEKRQSVAFWCNPISGHATLYWYQQILGQGPKLLIQFQNNGVVDDSQLPKDRFSAERLKGVDSTLKIQPAKLEDSAVYLCASSLDRRHQSFGPGTRLTVT.

This clonotype was detected many times. CDR3 DNA: TGTGCCAGCAGCCCCCCGCTGGGGGGCACCGGGGAGCTGTTTTTT. Amino acids: CASSPPLGGTGELFF. The J gene is TRBJ2-2, the V gene TRBV7-2, with D perhaps TRBD2 (6 bases). The V end lost 5 bases, the J end lost 4 bases, and 14 bases lay between the germline ends. The germline V gene encodes CDR1 SGHTA and CDR2 FQGNSA. This CDR3 is 15 amino acids long.

This clonotype was detected ten times or more. This chain links TRBV7-8 with TRBJ2-2; the D gene is possibly TRBD2 (6 bases). Trimming cost V 5 bases and J 1 base, with 17 bases left between them. Germline CDR1 is SGHVS and CDR2 is FQNEAQ. The CDR3 extends over 17 amino acids. CDR3 bases: TGTGCCAGCAGCATCCGGGAGAGACTTATGAACACCGGGGAGCTGTTTTTT. It specifies CASSIRERLMNTGELFF.

The chain joins TRBV7-9 to TRBJ1-1; no firm D call. Germline lookup yields CDR1 SEHNR and CDR2 FQNEAQ (reference sequence). V was pared by 3 bases and J by 3 bases, with 14 bases between. CDR3 size: 15 residues. DNA for the CDR3: TGTGCCAGCAGCTTCGATGGAGGGTGGGACACTGAAGCTTTCTTT. This codes for CASSFDGGWDTEAFF.

The chain links TRBV7-6 to TRBJ2-2; D is ambiguous. CDR3 length: 16 amino acids. Germline CDR1 is SGHVS and CDR2 is FNYEAQ. V lost 6 bases and J lost 3, with 17 bases in between. The CDR3 DNA sequence: TGTGCCAGCAGACCCCGTCTCAATTTGGACACCGGGGAGCTGTTTTTT. Amino acid sequence: CASRPRLNLDTGELFF.

This clonotype was observed a handful of times. The chain couples TRBV6-2 or TRBV6-3 to TRBJ2-7; tentatively, D is TRBD1 or TRBD2 (5 bases each). The CDR3 has 13 amino acids. CDR1 is MNHEY, CDR2 SVGEGT, per germline. V was clipped by 10 bases and J by 2 bases, with 15 bases between them. The CDR3 DNA reads as TGTGCCACCGAATTGGGACCCACCTACGAGCAGTACTTC. Translation gives CATELGPTYEQYF.